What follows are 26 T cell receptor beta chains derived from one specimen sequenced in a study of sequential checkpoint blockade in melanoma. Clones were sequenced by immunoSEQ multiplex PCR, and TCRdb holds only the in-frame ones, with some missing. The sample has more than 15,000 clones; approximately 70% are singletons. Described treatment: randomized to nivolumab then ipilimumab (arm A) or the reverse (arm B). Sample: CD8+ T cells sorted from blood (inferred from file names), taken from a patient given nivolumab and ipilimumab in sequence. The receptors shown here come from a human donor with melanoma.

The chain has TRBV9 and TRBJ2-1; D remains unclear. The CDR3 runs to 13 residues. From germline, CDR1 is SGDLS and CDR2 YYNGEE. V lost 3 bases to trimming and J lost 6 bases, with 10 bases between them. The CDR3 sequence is CASSAVPSNEQFF. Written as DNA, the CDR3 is TGTGCCAGCAGCGCAGTACCTTCCAATGAGCAGTTCTTC.

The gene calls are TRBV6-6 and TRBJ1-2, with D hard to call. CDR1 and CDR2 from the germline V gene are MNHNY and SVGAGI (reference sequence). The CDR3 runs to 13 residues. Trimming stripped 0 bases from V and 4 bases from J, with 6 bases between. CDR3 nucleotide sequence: TGTGCCAGCAGTTACTCTTCCCTCTATGGCTACACCTTC. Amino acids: CASSYSSLYGYTF.

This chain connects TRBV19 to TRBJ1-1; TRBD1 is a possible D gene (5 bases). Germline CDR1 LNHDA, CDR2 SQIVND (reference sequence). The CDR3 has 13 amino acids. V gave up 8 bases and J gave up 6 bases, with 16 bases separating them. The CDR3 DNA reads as TGTGCCAGTTCTCTGGGCAGGGCCGCTGAAGCTTTCTTT. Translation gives CASSLGRAAEAFF.

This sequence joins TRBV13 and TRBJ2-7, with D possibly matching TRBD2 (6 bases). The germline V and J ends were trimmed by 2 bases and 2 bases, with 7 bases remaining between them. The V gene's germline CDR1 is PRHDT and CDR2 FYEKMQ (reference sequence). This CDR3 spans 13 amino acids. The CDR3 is CASSLWGAYEQYF. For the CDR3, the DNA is TGTGCCAGCAGCTTATGGGGGGCCTACGAGCAGTACTTC.

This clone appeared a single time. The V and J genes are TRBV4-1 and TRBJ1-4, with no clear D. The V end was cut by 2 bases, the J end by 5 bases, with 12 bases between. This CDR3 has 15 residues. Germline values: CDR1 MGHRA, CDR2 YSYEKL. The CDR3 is CASSQSTGANEKLFF. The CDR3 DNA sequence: TGCGCCAGCAGCCAATCAACGGGTGCCAATGAAAAACTGTTTTTT.

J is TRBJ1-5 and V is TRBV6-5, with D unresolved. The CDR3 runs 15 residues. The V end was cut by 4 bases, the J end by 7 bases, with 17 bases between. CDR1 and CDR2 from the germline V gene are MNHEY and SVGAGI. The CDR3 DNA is TGTGCCAGCAGTTCCCCCGAGCAGGAAGGACAGCCCCAGCATTTT. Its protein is CASSSPEQEGQPQHF.

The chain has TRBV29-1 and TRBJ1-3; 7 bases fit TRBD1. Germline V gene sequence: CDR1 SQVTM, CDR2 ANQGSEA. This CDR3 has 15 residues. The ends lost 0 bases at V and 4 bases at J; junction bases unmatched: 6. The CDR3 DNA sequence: TGCAGCGTTGAAGATGAAAGGGGGCCAGGAAACACCATATATTTT. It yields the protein CSVEDERGPGNTIYF. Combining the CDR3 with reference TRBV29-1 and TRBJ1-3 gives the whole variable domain SAVISQKPSRDICQRGTSLTIQCQVDSQVTMMFWYRQQPGQSLTLIATANQGSEATYESGFVIDKFPISRPNLTFSTLTVSNMSPEDSSIYLCSVEDERGPGNTIYFGEGSWLTVV.

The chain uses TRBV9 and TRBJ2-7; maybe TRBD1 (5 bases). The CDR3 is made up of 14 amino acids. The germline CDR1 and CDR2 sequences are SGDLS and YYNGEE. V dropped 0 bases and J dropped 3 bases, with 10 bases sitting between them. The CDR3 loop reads CASSVADRSYEQYF. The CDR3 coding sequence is TGTGCCAGCAGCGTAGCAGACAGAAGCTACGAGCAGTACTTC.

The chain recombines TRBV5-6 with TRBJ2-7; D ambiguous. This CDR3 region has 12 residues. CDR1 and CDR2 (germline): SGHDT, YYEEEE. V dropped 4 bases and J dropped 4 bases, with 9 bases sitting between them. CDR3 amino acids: CASSREEYEQYF. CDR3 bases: TGTGCCAGCAGCCGCGAAGAATACGAGCAGTACTTC.

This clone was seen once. The CDR3 bases are TGTGCCAGCAGCTTAGAGGGGCGGGGCACCGGGGAGCTGTTTTTT. This codes for CASSLEGRGTGELFF. The genes are TRBV7-8 and TRBJ2-2; a weak D match, TRBD2 (6 bases). From germline, CDR1 is SGHVS and CDR2 FQNEAQ. The CDR3 extends over 15 amino acids. Trimming left V 1 base short and J 4 bases short, with 10 bases between.

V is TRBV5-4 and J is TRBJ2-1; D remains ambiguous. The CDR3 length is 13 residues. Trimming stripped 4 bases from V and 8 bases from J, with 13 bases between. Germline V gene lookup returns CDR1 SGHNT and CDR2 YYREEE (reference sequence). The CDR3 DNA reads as TGTGCCAGCAGCCCCGAACCTACGGATGAGCAGTTCTTC. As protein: CASSPEPTDEQFF.

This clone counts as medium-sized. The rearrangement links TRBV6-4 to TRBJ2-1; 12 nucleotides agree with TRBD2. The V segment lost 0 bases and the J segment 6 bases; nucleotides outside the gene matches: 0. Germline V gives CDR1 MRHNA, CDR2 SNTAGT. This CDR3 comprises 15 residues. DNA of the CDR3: TGTGCCAGCAGTGACTCGACTAGCGGGAGCAATGAGCAGTTCTTC. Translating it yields CASSDSTSGSNEQFF.

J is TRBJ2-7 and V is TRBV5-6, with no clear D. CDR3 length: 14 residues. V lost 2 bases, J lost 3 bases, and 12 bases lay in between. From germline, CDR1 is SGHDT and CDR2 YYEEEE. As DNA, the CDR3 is TGTGCCAGCAGCTTTCAGGCCAGCAGCTACGAGCAGTACTTC. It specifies CASSFQASSYEQYF.

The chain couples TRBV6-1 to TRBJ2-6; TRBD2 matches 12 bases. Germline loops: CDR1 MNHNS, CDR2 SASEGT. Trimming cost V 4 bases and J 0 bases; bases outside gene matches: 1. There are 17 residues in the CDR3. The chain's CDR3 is CASSGLAGVSGANVLTF. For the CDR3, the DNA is TGTGCCAGCAGTGGACTAGCGGGAGTCTCTGGGGCCAACGTCCTGACTTTC.

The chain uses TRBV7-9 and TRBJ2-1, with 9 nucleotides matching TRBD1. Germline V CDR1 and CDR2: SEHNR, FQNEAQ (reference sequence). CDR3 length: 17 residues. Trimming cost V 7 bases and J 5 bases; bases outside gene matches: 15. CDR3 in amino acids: CASIELLGTGNDNEQFF. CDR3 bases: TGTGCCAGCATCGAACTCCTCGGGACAGGGAACGACAATGAGCAGTTCTTC.

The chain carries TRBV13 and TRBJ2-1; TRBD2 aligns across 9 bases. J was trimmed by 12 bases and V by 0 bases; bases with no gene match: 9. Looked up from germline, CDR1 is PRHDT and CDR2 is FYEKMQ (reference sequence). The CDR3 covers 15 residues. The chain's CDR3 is CASSLGPLGAGGQFF. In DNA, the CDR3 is TGTGCCAGCAGCTTAGGACCTCTTGGAGCGGGGGGGCAGTTCTTC. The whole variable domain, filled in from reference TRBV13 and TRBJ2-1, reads AAGVIQSPRHLIKEKRETATLKCYPIPRHDTVYWYQQGPGQDPQFLISFYEKMQSDKGSIPDRFSAQQFSDYHSELNMSSLELGDSALYFCASSLGPLGAGGQFFGPGTRLTVL.

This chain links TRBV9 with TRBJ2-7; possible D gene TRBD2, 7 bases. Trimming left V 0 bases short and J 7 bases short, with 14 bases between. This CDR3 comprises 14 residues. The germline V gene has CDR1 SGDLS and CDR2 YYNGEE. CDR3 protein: CASSVEGGGWEQYF. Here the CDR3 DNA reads TGTGCCAGCAGCGTAGAAGGCGGGGGCTGGGAGCAGTACTTC.

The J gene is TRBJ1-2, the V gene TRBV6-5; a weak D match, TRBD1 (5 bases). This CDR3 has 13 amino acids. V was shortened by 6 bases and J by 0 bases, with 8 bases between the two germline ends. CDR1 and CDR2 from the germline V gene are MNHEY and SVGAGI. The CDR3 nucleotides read TGTGCCAGCAGCCAGGGAACTAACTATGGCTACACCTTC. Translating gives CASSQGTNYGYTF.

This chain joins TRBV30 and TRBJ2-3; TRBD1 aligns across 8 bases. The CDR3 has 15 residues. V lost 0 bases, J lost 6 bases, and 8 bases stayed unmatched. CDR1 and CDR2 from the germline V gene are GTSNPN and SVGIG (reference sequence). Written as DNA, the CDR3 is TGTGCCTGGAGTGTACCCCGACAGGGGTGGGATACGCAGTATTTT. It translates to CAWSVPRQGWDTQYF.

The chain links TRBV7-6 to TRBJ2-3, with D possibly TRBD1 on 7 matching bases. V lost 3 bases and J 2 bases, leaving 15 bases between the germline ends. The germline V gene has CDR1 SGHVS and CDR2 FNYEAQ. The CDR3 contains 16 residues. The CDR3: CASSFLTGTFTDTQYF. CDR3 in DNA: TGTGCCAGCAGCTTCTTGACAGGGACTTTCACAGATACGCAGTATTTT. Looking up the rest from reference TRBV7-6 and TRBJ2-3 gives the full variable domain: GAGVSQSPRYKVTKRGQDVALRCDPISGHVSLYWYRQALGQGPEFLTYFNYEAQQDKSGLPNDRFSAERPEGSISTLTIQRTEQRDSAMYRCASSFLTGTFTDTQYFGPGTRLTVL.

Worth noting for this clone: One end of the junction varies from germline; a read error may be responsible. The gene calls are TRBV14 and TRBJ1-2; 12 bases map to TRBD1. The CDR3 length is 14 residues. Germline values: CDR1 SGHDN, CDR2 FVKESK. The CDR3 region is CASSQGQGAFSPDF. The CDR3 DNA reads TGTGCCAGCAGTCAGGGACAGGGGGCGTTTTCGCCTGACTTC.

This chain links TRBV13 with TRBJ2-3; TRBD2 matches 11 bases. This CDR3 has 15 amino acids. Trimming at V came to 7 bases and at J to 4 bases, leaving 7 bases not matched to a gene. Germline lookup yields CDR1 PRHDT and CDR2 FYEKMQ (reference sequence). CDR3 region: CASTLRLAGPDTQYF. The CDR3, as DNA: TGTGCCAGCACCCTCCGACTAGCGGGACCAGATACGCAGTATTTT.

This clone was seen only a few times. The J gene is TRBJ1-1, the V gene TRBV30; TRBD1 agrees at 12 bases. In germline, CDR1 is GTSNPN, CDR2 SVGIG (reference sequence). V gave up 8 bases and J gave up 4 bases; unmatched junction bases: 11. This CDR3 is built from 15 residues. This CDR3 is CAGTGTGGWVTEAFF. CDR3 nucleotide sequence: TGTGCCGGAACCGGGACAGGGGGCTGGGTCACTGAAGCTTTCTTT. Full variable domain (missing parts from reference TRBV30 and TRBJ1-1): SQTIHQWPATLVQPVGSPLSLECTVEGTSNPNLYWYRQAAGRGLQLLFYSVGIGQISSEVPQNLSASRPQDRQFILSSKKLLLSDSGFYLCAGTGTGGWVTEAFFGQGTRLTVV.

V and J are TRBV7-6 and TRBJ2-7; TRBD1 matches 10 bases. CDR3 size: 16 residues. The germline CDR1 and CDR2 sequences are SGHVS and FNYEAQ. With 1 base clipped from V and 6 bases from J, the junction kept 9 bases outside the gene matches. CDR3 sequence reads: CASSLGGGTGASEQYF. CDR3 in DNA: TGTGCCAGCAGCTTAGGGGGGGGGACAGGGGCTAGCGAGCAGTACTTC.

The CDR3 sequence: CASSSQGEHSYEQYF. Written as DNA, the CDR3 is TGTGCCAGCAGCTCACAGGGGGAACACTCCTACGAGCAGTACTTC. The chain is built from TRBV7-9 and TRBJ2-7; 8 nucleotides match TRBD1. J was trimmed by 0 bases and V by 4 bases; bases with no gene match: 5. The CDR3 is 15 amino acids. The germline gives CDR1 SEHNR, CDR2 FQNEAQ (reference sequence).

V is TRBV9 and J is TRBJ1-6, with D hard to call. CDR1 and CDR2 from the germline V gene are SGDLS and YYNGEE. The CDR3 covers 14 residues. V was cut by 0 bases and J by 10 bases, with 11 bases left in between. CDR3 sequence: CASSVDEGASPLHF. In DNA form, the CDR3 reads TGTGCCAGCAGCGTAGATGAGGGCGCCTCACCCCTCCACTTT. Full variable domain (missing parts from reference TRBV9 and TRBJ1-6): DSGVTQTPKHLITATGQRVTLRCSPRSGDLSVYWYQQSLDQGLQFLIQYYNGEERAKGNILERFSAQQFPDLHSELNLSSLELGDSALYFCASSVDEGASPLHFGNGTRLTVT.